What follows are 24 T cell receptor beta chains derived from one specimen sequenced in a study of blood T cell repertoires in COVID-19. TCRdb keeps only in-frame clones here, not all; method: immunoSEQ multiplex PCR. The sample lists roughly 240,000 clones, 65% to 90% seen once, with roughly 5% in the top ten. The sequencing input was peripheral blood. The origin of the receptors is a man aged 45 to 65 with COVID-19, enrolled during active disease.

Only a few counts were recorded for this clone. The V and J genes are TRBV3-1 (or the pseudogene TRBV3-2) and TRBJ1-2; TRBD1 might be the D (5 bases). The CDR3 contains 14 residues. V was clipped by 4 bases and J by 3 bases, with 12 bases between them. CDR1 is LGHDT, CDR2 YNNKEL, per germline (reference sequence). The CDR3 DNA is TGTGCCAGCAGCCCGCGGGGGACGGACTATGGCTACACCTTC. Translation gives CASSPRGTDYGYTF.

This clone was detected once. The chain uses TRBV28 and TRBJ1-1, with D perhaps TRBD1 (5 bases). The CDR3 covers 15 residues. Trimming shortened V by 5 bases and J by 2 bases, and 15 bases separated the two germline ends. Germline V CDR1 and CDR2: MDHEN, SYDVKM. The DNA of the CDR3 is TGTGCCAGCAGTATTTATAGACAGACTAACACTGAAGCTTTCTTT. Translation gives CASSIYRQTNTEAFF.

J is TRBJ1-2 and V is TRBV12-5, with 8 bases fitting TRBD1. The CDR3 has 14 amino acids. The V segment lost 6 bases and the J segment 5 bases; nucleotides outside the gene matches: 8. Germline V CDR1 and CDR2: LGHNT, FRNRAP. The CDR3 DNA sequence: TGTGCTAGTGGCCGACAGGGGCTGCAGTATGGCTACACCTTC. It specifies CASGRQGLQYGYTF. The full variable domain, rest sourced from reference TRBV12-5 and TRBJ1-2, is DARVTQTPRHKVTEMGQEVTMRCQPILGHNTVFWYRQTMMQGLELLAYFRNRAPLDDSGMPKDRFSAEMPDATLATLKIQPSEPRDSAVYFCASGRQGLQYGYTFGSGTRLTVV.

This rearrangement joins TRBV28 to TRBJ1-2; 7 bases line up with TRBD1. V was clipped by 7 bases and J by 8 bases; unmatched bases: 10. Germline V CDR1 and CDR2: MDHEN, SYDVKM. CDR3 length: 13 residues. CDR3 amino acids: CASTFEGAQGYTF. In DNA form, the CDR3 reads TGTGCCAGCACTTTTGAGGGGGCGCAGGGCTACACCTTC.

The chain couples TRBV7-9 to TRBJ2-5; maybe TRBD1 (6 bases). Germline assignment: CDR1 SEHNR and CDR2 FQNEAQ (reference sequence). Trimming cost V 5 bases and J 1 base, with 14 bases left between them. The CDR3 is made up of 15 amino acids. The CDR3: CASSQGSTIQETQYF. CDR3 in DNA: TGTGCCAGCAGCCAGGGGAGTACCATCCAAGAGACCCAGTACTTC.

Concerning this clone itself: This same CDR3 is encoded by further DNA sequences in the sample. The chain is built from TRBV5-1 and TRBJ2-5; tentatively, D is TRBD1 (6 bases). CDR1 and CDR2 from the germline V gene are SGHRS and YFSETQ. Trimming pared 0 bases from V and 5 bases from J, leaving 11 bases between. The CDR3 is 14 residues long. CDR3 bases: TGCGCCAGCAGCTTGGACAGGGAAGGGGAGACCCAGTACTTC. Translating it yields CASSLDREGETQYF. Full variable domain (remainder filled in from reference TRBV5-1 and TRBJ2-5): KAGVTQTPRYLIKTRGQQVTLSCSPISGHRSVSWYQQTPGQGLQFLFEYFSETQRNKGNFPGRFSGRQFSNSRSEMNVSTLELGDSALYLCASSLDREGETQYFGPGTRLLVL.

The DNA of the CDR3 is TGCGCCAGCAGCTTGGGGGGGCTAGTAATCAGCGAGCAGTACTTC. Translating it yields CASSLGGLVISEQYF. The J gene is TRBJ2-7, the V gene TRBV5-1; D is possibly TRBD1 (6 bases). This CDR3 comprises 15 residues. Germline lookup yields CDR1 SGHRS and CDR2 YFSETQ. V was clipped by 0 bases and J by 6 bases, with 16 bases between them. Combining the CDR3 with reference TRBV5-1 and TRBJ2-7 gives the whole variable domain KAGVTQTPRYLIKTRGQQVTLSCSPISGHRSVSWYQQTPGQGLQFLFEYFSETQRNKGNFPGRFSGRQFSNSRSEMNVSTLELGDSALYLCASSLGGLVISEQYFGPGTRLTVT.

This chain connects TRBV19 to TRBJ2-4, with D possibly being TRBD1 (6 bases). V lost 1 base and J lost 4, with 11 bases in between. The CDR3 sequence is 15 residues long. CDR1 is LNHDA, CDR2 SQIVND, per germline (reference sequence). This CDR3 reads CASSIAPGVKNIQYF. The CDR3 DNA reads TGTGCCAGTAGTATAGCCCCAGGGGTTAAAAACATTCAGTACTTC.

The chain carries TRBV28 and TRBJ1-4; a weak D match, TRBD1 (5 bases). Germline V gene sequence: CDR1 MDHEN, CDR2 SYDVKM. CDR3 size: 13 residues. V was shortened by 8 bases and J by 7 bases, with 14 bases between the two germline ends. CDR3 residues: CASQGSDIEKLFF. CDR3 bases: TGTGCCAGCCAGGGCAGTGATATTGAAAAACTGTTTTTT.

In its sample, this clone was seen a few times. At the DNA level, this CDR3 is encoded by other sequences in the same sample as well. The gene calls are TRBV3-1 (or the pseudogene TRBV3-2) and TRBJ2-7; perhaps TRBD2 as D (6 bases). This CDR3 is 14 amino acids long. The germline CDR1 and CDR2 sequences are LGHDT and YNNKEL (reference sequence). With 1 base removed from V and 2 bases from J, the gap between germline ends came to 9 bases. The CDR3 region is CASSQGTGAYEQYF. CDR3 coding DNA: TGTGCCAGCAGCCAAGGGACGGGGGCCTACGAGCAGTACTTC.

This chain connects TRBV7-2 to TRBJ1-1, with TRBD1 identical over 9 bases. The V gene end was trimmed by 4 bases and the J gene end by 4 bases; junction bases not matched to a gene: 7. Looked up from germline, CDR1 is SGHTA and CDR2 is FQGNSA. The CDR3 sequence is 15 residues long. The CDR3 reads CASSYKTGGGTEAFF. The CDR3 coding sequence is TGTGCCAGCAGCTATAAGACAGGGGGAGGCACTGAAGCTTTCTTT.

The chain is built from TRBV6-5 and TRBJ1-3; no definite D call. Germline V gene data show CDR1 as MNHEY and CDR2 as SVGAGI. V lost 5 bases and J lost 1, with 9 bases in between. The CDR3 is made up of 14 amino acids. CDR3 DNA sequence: TGTGCCAGCAGTCCGCAGGAATCTGGAAACACCATATATTTT. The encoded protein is CASSPQESGNTIYF.

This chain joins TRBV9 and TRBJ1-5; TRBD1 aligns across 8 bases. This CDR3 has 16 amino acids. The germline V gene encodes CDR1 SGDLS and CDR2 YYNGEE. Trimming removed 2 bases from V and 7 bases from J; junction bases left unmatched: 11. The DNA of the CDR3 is TGTGCCAGCAGCGTGGACGACAGGGGACCTTGGCAGCCCCAGCATTTT. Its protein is CASSVDDRGPWQPQHF.

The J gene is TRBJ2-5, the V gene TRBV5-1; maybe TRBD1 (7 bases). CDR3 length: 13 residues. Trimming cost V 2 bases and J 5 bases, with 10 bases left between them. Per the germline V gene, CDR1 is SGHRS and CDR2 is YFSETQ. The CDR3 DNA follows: TGCGCCAGCAGCTTAGCAGGGGGGGAGACCCAGTACTTC. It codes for CASSLAGGETQYF. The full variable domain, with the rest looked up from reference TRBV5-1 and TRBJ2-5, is KAGVTQTPRYLIKTRGQQVTLSCSPISGHRSVSWYQQTPGQGLQFLFEYFSETQRNKGNFPGRFSGRQFSNSRSEMNVSTLELGDSALYLCASSLAGGETQYFGPGTRLLVL.

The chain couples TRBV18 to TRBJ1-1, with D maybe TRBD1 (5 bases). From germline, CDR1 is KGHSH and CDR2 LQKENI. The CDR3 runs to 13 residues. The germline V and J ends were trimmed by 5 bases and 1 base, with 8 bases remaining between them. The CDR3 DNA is TGTGCCAGCTCATACGACAGGAACACTGAAGCTTTCTTT. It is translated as CASSYDRNTEAFF.

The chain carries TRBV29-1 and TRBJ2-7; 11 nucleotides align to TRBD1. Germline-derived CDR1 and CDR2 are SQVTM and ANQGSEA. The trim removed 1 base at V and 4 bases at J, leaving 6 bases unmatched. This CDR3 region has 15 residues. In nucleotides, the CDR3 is TGCAGCGTTGAAGTCTGGAGGGACAGGGGGTACGAGCAGTACTTC. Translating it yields CSVEVWRDRGYEQYF.

CDR3 residues: CATSSLQAIYEQYF. CDR3 sequence (DNA): TGTGCCACCAGCAGCTTACAGGCAATCTACGAGCAGTACTTC. The chain links TRBV15 to TRBJ2-7; D may be TRBD1 (5 bases). V was trimmed by 3 bases and J by 3 bases, leaving 12 bases between them. CDR3 size: 14 residues. Per germline, CDR1 LNHNV and CDR2 YYDKDF (reference sequence).

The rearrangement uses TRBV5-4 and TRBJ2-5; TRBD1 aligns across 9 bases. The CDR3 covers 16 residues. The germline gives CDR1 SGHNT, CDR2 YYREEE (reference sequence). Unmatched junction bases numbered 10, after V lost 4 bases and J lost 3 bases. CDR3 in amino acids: CASSDDLGQGEETQYF. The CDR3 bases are TGTGCCAGCAGCGACGATTTGGGACAGGGTGAAGAGACCCAGTACTTC.

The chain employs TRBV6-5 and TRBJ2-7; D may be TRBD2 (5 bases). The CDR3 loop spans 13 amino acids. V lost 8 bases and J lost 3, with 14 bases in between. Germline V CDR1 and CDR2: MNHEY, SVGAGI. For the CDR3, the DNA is TGTGCCAGCTCCCCCCGGAGGAGCTACGAGCAGTACTTC. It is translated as CASSPRRSYEQYF.

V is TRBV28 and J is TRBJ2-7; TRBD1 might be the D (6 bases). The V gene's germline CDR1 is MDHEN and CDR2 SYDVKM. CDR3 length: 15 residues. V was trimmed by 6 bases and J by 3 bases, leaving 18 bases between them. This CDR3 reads CASSTPGHKDYEQYF. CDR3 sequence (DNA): TGTGCCAGCAGCACCCCGGGACACAAGGACTACGAGCAGTACTTC.

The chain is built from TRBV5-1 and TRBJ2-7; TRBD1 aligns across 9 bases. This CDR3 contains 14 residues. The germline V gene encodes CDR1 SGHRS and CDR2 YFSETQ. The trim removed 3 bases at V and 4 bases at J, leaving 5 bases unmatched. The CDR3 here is CASSSGQGMYEQYF. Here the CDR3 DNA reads TGCGCCAGCAGCTCGGGACAGGGTATGTACGAGCAGTACTTC.

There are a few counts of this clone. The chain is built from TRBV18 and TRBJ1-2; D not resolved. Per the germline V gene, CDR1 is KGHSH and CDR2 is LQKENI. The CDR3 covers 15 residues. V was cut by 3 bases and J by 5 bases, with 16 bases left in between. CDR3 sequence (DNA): TGTGCCAGCTCACCGGAGGGTACGATCTTATATGGCTACACCTTC. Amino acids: CASSPEGTILYGYTF.

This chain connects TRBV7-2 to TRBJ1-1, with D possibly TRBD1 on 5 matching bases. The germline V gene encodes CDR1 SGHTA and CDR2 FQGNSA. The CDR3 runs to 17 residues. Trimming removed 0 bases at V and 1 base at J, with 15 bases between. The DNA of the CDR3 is TGTGCCAGCAGCTTAGCGAGTGGGGCGGGGTGGAACACTGAAGCTTTCTTT. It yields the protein CASSLASGAGWNTEAFF.

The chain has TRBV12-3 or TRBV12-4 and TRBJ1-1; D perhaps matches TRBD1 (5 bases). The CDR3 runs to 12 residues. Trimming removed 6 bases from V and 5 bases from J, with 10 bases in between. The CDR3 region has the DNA TGTGCCAGCAGGCAGGGTGGAACTGAAGCTTTCTTT. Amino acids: CASRQGGTEAFF.